The rows below give T cell receptor beta chains drawn from one sample of a study of blood T cell repertoires in COVID-19. Assay used: immunoSEQ multiplex PCR; TCRdb lists only in-frame clones, some missing. Of around 340,000 clones listed, 65% to 90% are singletons. The material sequenced was PBMCs or T cells enriched from blood (not recorded which). These receptors all come from a woman aged 40 to 49 with acute COVID-19. Each CDR3 is given with its conserved first and last residue. The D gene is left open where the match is weak. Clone size is not always given. Where it is, it says once, few, many or a class for expanded clones.

>16|TRBV3-1/TRBV3-2|TRBD1|TRBJ1-4|-
CASSPDRGLGNEKLFF
TGTGCCAGCAGCCCGGACAGGGGGCTTGGTAATGAAAAACTGTTTTTT
>13|TRBV13|-|TRBJ1-4|-
CASSLLQGGKLFF
TGTGCCAGCAGCTTACTTCAGGGTGGTAAACTGTTTTTT
>14|TRBV5-1|TRBD2|TRBJ2-3|-
CASSSGGGTDTQYF
TGCGCCAGCAGCTCCGGGGGGGGGACAGATACGCAGTATTTT
>15|TRBV4-2|-|TRBJ2-6|-
CASSQGEAGANVLTF
TGTGCCAGCAGCCAAGGGGAGGCTGGGGCCAACGTCCTGACTTTC
>15|TRBV28|-|TRBJ1-3|-
CASSSDSYSGNTIYF
TGTGCCAGCAGTTCGGACAGTTACTCTGGAAACACCATATATTTT
>15|TRBV7-2|-|TRBJ1-2|-
CASRTRGKGPYGYTF
TGTGCCAGCCGGACCCGGGGGAAAGGTCCTTATGGCTACACCTTC
>15|TRBV10-3|TRBD1|TRBJ2-3|once
CAISPGQGHTDTQYF
TGTGCCATCAGCCCGGGACAGGGACACACAGATACGCAGTATTTT
>14|TRBV24-1|-|TRBJ1-3|-
CATSGSGSGNTIYF
TGTGCCACCAGTGGGTCGGGCTCTGGAAACACCATATATTTT
>17|TRBV5-1|TRBD1|TRBJ2-6|-
CASSSLQGASGANVLTF
TGCGCCAGCAGCTCCTTACAGGGGGCCTCTGGGGCCAACGTCCTGACTTTC
>16|TRBV5-4|TRBD2|TRBJ2-6|-
CASRSGGSSGANVLTF
TGTGCCAGCAGATCGGGGGGAAGCTCTGGGGCCAACGTCCTGACTTTC
>18|TRBV28|TRBD1|TRBJ1-6|-
CASSSSTGGAWTSSPLHF
TGTGCCAGCAGTTCCTCCACAGGGGGCGCGTGGACTAGTTCACCCCTCCACTTT
>16|TRBV28|TRBD1|TRBJ1-4|-
CASSWTTGSTNEKLFF
TGTGCCAGCAGTTGGACGACAGGGTCCACTAATGAAAAACTGTTTTTT
>16|TRBV5-4|TRBD1|TRBJ2-5|-
CASSTSQTGSQETQYF
TGTGCCAGCAGCACCAGTCAGACAGGGTCCCAAGAGACCCAGTACTTC
>15|TRBV2|TRBD2|TRBJ2-7|-
CASREGLSGGYEQYF
TGTGCCAGCAGGGAGGGGCTTAGCGGGGGCTACGAGCAGTACTTC
>17|TRBV21-1|-|TRBJ2-1|-
CASRTGRGPNKDNEQFF
TGTGCCAGCAGGACTGGGCGGGGCCCTAACAAGGACAATGAGCAGTTCTTC
>18|TRBV28|-|TRBJ1-4|-
CAIKRAGPPGPNNEKLFF
TGTGCCATCAAGAGGGCAGGTCCCCCCGGTCCGAATAATGAAAAACTGTTTTTT
>13|TRBV19|-|TRBJ1-2|-
CASSTTVNYGYTF
TGTGCCAGTAGTACAACAGTAAACTATGGCTACACCTTC
>17|TRBV19|-|TRBJ1-5|once
CASSIWVKVVGDQPQHF
TGTGCCAGTAGTATATGGGTAAAAGTCGTGGGAGATCAGCCCCAGCATTTT
>16|TRBV7-2|TRBD1|TRBJ1-2|-
CASSTRTGGDFYGYTF
TGTGCCAGCAGCACCCGAACAGGGGGCGACTTCTATGGCTACACCTTC
>14|TRBV5-1|TRBD1|TRBJ1-2|-
CASSFGQGVSGYTF
TGCGCCAGCAGCTTCGGACAGGGGGTGAGTGGCTACACCTTC
>15|TRBV15|-|TRBJ2-7|-
CATSGGLLAGYEQYF
TGTGCCACCAGCGGCGGACTTCTCGCCGGGTACGAGCAGTACTTC
>15|TRBV2|-|TRBJ1-1|-
CASSDPGRAGTEAFF
TGTGCCAGCAGTGACCCGGGCAGGGCGGGGACTGAAGCTTTCTTT
>15|TRBV27|-|TRBJ1-5|-
CASSSLRDWGQPQHF
TGTGCCAGCAGTTCCCTTCGGGATTGGGGACAGCCCCAGCATTTT
>13|TRBV18|-|TRBJ2-7|few
CASSPEQEYEQYF
TGTGCCAGCTCACCTGAACAGGAATACGAGCAGTACTTC
>13|TRBV10-3|-|TRBJ2-1|-
CAISYSTYNEQFF
TGTGCCATCAGTTATAGTACCTACAATGAGCAGTTCTTC
>15|TRBV5-4|-|TRBJ2-3|few
CASSPGLGKADTQYF
TGTGCCAGCAGCCCCGGACTCGGAAAGGCCGATACGCAGTATTTT
>15|TRBV7-3|TRBD2|TRBJ2-1|once
CASSLKRGLINEQFF
TGTGCCAGCAGCTTAAAGAGGGGACTAATCAATGAGCAGTTCTTC
>16|TRBV28|TRBD2|TRBJ2-1|-
CASSPAIAGARNEQFF
TGTGCCAGCAGTCCGGCTATAGCGGGAGCGCGCAATGAGCAGTTCTTC
>13|TRBV7-8|-|TRBJ2-5|-
CASSSDTEETQYF
TGTGCCAGCAGCTCCGACACGGAAGAGACCCAGTACTTC
>12|TRBV5-5|TRBD1|TRBJ1-2|-
CASSPEGRQGVF
TGTGCCAGCAGCCCGGAAGGGAGACAGGGGGTCTTC
>16|TRBV19|TRBD1|TRBJ1-5|once
CATQSTGARSNQPQHF
TGTGCCACCCAATCTACAGGGGCGCGGAGCAATCAGCCCCAGCATTTT
>21|TRBV9|TRBD2|TRBJ2-3|-
CASSVEGPFRAGGPSTDTQYF
TGTGCCAGCAGCGTAGAGGGGCCTTTTCGAGCGGGAGGCCCTAGCACAGATACGCAGTATTTT
>12|TRBV5-1|-|TRBJ2-1|-
CASSTGYNEQFF
TGCGCCAGCAGTACAGGGTACAATGAGCAGTTCTTC
>13|TRBV3-1/TRBV3-2|-|TRBJ1-4|few
CASSLRGHEKLFF
TGTGCCAGCAGCTTGCGGGGACATGAAAAACTGTTTTTT
>16|TRBV7-3|-|TRBJ2-1|-
CASSLVHGTSTNEQFF
TGTGCCAGCAGCTTGGTTCATGGCACCAGTACCAATGAGCAGTTCTTC
>14|TRBV7-3|TRBD1|TRBJ1-1|few
CASRQGQGNTEAFF
TGTGCCAGCAGGCAAGGACAGGGGAACACTGAAGCTTTCTTT
>16|TRBV19|-|TRBJ1-5|-
CASAERTDRFRQPQHF
TGTGCCAGTGCCGAAAGGACCGACAGATTCAGACAGCCCCAGCATTTT
>15|TRBV29-1|TRBD2|TRBJ2-7|-
CSVTSGTSGIYEQYF
TGCAGCGTGACTTCCGGGACTAGCGGGATCTACGAGCAGTACTTC
>17|TRBV19|-|TRBJ1-5|-
CASSIDSSRGGRRPQHF
TGTGCCAGTAGTATAGACTCCAGTAGGGGGGGCAGGCGGCCCCAGCATTTT
>14|TRBV2|TRBD1|TRBJ2-3|-
CAIETGGKTDTQYF
TGTGCCATCGAAACAGGGGGGAAGACAGATACGCAGTATTTT
>18|TRBV10-3|TRBD2|TRBJ2-3|-
CAIFPGTSGTLSTDTQYF
TGTGCCATTTTCCCCGGGACTAGCGGAACCCTGAGCACAGATACGCAGTATTTT
>13|TRBV19|-|TRBJ1-5|-
CASNNYSNQPQHF
TGTGCCAGTAACAATTATAGCAATCAGCCCCAGCATTTT
>14|TRBV28|-|TRBJ1-2|few
CASSLSGQNYGYTF
TGTGCCAGCAGTTTAAGCGGCCAAAACTATGGCTACACCTTC
>14|TRBV10-3|TRBD1|TRBJ1-4|-
CAIRKGAVDEKLFF
TGTGCCATCAGAAAGGGGGCGGTGGATGAAAAACTGTTTTTT
>14|TRBV2|TRBD1|TRBJ2-7|-
CASSIRTGVYEQYF
TGTGCCAGCAGTATCAGGACAGGGGTGTATGAGCAGTACTTC
>15|TRBV11-2|TRBD1|TRBJ2-1|-
CASSRLDREENEQFF
TGTGCCAGCAGCCGTCTGGACAGGGAGGAAAATGAGCAGTTCTTC
>15|TRBV6-5|-|TRBJ2-7|-
CATSLLKGETYEQYF
TGTGCCACCTCATTGTTAAAGGGAGAGACCTACGAGCAGTACTTC
>16|TRBV7-9|TRBD1|TRBJ1-1|-
CASSIRQGELNTEAFF
TGTGCCAGCAGCATCCGACAGGGGGAGCTGAACACTGAAGCTTTCTTT